This T cell receptor (beta chain) is drawn from a study of early T cells in non-severe SARS-CoV-2 infection. TCRdb re-called the 5' RACE reads with MiXCR, one entry per CDR3 protein. The table records 100,000 to 120,000 distinct CDR3 sequences, over 10% of them present only once. The sequence was collected from an adult who was a healthcare worker with PCR-confirmed SARS-CoV-2 infection or an uninfected control (not recorded which). The specimen comprised whole blood, sampled at baseline.

The DNA of the CDR3 is TGCAGCGTTGAAGGGGGAGCGGGTGCAGATACGCAGTATTTT. Translated, it gives CSVEGGAGADTQYF. The V and J genes are TRBV29-1 and TRBJ2-3; tentative D call: TRBD2 (6 bases). V lost 1 base, J lost 4 bases, and 12 bases lay in between. Germline-derived CDR1 and CDR2 are SQVTM and ANQGSEA. The CDR3 is 14 residues long.